This T cell receptor (beta chain) was retrieved from a study of cytomegalovirus exposure and HLA in healthy donors. PCR involved 60 Vbeta and 13 Jbeta primers. In the authors' workflow: Later, 65 million to 85 million unique TCR beta chains were counted in an analysis, and roughly 11 million of them were shared. Method: immunoSEQ multiplex PCR; TCRdb's copy keeps in-frame clones and lacks some. That table furnishes V, J and clone size, whereas the DNA furnished D and trimming. The profile covers some 200,000 clones, with approximately 80% appearing a single time and 1.7% taken by the ten largest. The receptor comes from a woman between 18 and 30 years old in good health and CMV-seronegative. The sequencing sample was made of PBMCs.

CDR3 DNA: TGTGCCAGCAGCTTAGGAGTATTTGGGGGCGGCGACACTGAAGCTTTCTTT. Its translation: CASSLGVFGGGDTEAFF. This chain links TRBV11-2 with TRBJ1-1; weak D call: TRBD1 (6 bases). The CDR3 runs to 17 residues. The ends were cut back, 1 base at V and 3 bases at J, with 18 bases in the middle. CDR1 SGHAT and CDR2 FQNNGV come from the germline V gene. The variable domain in full, completed from reference TRBV11-2 and TRBJ1-1, reads EAGVAQSPRYKIIEKRQSVAFWCNPISGHATLYWYQQILGQGPKLLIQFQNNGVVDDSQLPKDRFSAERLKGVDSTLKIQPAKLEDSAVYLCASSLGVFGGGDTEAFFGQGTRLTVV.